Sequencing of this T cell receptor beta chain was carried out in a study of early T cells in non-severe SARS-CoV-2 infection. Study-wide background: With bulk RNA from unsorted whole blood as input, sequencing yielded unpaired chains.

Regarding the study as a whole: CD4 and private specificities were missed by VDJdb matching, which favored anti-spike CD8 responses.

Individual cDNA molecules received unique molecular identifiers during library preparation. TCRdb ran MiXCR on the 5' RACE reads and lists one entry per CDR3 protein. This repertoire shows 29,000 or so distinct CDR3 sequences, 8.5% to 10% found once; its top ten account for roughly 13%. Germline CDR1 reads LGHDT; CDR2 reads YNNKEL (reference sequence). Trimming removed 4 bases at V and 10 bases at J, with 14 bases between. This CDR3 is built from 12 residues. On this clonotype itself: Its antigen remains unidentified.

Material: whole blood. This clonotype was sampled from an adult who was a healthcare worker with PCR-confirmed SARS-CoV-2 infection or an uninfected control (not recorded which). The V and J genes are TRBV3-1 and TRBJ2-7; possibly TRBD1 or TRBD2 for D (5 bases each). CDR3 in amino acids: CASSPLGTAQYF. Here the CDR3 DNA reads TGTGCCAGCAGCCCCCTTGGGACGGCTCAGTACTTC.